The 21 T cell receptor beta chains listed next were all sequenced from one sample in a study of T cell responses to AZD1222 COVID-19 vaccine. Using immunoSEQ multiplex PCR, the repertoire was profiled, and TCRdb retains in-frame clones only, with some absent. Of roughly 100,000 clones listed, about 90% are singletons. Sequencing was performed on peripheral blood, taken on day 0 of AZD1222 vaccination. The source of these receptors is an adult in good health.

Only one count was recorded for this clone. CDR3 sequence (DNA): TGTGCCAGCAGGGATAGCGGGAGGACCTACGAGCAGTACTTC. It yields the protein CASRDSGRTYEQYF. This chain links TRBV6-5 with TRBJ2-7, with 10 bases lining up with TRBD2. The V gene end was trimmed by 6 bases and the J gene end by 2 bases; junction bases not matched to a gene: 4. CDR1 is MNHEY, CDR2 SVGAGI, per germline. The CDR3 length is 14 residues.

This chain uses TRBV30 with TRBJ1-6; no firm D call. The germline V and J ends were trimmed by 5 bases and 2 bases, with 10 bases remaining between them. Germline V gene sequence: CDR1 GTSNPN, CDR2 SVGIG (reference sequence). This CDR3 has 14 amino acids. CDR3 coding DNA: TGTGCCTGGCAATCCGGGACCTATAATTCACCCCTCCACTTT. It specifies CAWQSGTYNSPLHF.

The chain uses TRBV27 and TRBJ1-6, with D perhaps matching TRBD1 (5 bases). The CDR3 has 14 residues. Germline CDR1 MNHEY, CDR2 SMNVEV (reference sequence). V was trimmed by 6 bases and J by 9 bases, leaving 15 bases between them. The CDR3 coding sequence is TGTGCCAGCAGCTTCAGGGAGTACGGTTCACCCCTCCACTTT. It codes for CASSFREYGSPLHF.

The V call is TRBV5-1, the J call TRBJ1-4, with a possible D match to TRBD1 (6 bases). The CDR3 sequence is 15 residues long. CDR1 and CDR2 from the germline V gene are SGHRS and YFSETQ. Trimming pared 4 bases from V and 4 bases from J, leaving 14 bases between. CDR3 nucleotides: TGCGCCAGCAGCGGTAGGGGGGCGATTAATGAAAAACTGTTTTTT. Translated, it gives CASSGRGAINEKLFF.

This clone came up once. CDR3 nucleotide sequence: TGTGCCAGCAGTGACTCGAGCGGGAAAGGCACAGATACGCAGTATTTT. Its protein product is CASSDSSGKGTDTQYF. The V gene is TRBV6-4, the J gene TRBJ2-3; 7 positions match TRBD2. In germline, CDR1 is MRHNA, CDR2 SNTAGT. J was trimmed by 1 base and V by 0 bases; bases with no gene match: 4. This CDR3 is built from 16 residues.

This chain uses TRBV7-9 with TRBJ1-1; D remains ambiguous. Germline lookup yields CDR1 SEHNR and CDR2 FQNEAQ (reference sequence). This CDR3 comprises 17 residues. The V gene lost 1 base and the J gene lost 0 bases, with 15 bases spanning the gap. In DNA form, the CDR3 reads TGTGCCAGCAGCTTAGTATCCGGGAGATCCTTGAACACTGAAGCTTTCTTT. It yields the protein CASSLVSGRSLNTEAFF.

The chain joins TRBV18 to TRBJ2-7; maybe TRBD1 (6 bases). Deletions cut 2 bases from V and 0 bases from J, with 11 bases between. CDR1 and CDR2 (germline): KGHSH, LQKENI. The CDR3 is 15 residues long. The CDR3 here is CASSPSGQTSYEQYF. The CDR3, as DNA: TGTGCCAGCTCACCAAGCGGACAGACCTCCTACGAGCAGTACTTC.

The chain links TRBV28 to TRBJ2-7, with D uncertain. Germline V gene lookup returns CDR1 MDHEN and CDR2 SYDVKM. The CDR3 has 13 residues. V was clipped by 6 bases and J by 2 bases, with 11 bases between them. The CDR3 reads CASRGLPTYEQYF. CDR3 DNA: TGTGCCAGCAGGGGCCTACCAACCTACGAGCAGTACTTC.

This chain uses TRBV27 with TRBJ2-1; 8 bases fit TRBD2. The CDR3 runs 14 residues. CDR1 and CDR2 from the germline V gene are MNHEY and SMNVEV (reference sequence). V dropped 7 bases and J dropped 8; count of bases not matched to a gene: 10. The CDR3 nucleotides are TGTGCCAGCACCGCCGGGACTAGTATCTATGAGCAGTTCTTC. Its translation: CASTAGTSIYEQFF.

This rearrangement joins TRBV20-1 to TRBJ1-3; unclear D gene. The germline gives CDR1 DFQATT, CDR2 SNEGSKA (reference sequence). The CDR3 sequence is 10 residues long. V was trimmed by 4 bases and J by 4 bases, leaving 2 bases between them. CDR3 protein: CSAIGNTIYF. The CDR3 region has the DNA TGCAGTGCTATAGGAAACACCATATATTTT.

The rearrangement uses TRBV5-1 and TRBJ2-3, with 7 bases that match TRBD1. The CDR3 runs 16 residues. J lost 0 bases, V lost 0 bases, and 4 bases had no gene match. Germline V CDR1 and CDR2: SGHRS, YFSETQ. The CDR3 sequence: CASSLGGTVSTDTQYF. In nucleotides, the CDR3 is TGCGCCAGCAGCTTGGGGGGGACAGTTAGCACAGATACGCAGTATTTT.

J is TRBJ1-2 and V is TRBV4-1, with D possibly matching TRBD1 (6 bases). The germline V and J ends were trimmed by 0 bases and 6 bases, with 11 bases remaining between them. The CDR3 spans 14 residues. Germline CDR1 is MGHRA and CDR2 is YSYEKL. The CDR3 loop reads CASSQEAGDDGYTF. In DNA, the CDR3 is TGCGCCAGCAGCCAAGAAGCAGGGGATGATGGCTACACCTTC.

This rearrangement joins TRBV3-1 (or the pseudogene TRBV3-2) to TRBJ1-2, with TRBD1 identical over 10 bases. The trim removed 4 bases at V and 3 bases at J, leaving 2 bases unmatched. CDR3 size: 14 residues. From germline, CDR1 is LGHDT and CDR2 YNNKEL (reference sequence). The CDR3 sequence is CASSPTGGHYGYTF. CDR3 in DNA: TGTGCCAGCAGCCCGACAGGGGGCCACTATGGCTACACCTTC.

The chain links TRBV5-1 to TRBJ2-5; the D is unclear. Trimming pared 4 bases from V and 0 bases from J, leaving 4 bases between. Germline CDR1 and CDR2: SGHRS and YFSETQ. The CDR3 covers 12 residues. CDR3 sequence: CASSNDQETQYF. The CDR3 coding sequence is TGCGCCAGCAGCAACGACCAAGAGACCCAGTACTTC.

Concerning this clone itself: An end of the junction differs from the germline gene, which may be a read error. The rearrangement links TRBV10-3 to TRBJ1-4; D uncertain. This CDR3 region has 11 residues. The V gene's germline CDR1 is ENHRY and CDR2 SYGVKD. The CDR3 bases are TGTGCCATCAGAAACAATGAGAAACTGTTTTTT. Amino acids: CAIRNNEKLFF.

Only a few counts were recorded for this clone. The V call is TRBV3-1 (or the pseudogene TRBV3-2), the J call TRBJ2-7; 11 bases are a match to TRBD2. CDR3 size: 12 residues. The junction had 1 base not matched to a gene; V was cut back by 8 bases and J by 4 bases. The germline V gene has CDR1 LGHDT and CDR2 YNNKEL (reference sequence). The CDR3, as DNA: TGTGCCAGCGGGACTAGCGGTTACGAGCAGTACTTC. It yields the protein CASGTSGYEQYF.

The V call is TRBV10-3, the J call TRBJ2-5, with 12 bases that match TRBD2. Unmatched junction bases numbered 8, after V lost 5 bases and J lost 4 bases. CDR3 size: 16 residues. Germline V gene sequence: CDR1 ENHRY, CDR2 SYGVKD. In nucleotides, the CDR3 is TGTGCCATCAGTCCTTCGACTAGCGGGAGTGGAGAGACCCAGTACTTC. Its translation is CAISPSTSGSGETQYF.

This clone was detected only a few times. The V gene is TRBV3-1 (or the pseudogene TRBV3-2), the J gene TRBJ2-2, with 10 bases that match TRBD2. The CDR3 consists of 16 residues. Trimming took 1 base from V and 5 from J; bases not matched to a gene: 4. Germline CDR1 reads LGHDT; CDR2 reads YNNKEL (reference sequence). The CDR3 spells CASSQALAGDTGELFF. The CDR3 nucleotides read TGTGCCAGCAGCCAAGCGCTAGCGGGAGATACCGGGGAGCTGTTTTTT.

The CDR3 sequence is CASSDRGHRDREYF. For the CDR3, the DNA is TGTGCCAGCAGTGATCGGGGACACCGGGACAGGGAGTATTTT. The chain joins TRBV6-1 to TRBJ2-3; 9 nucleotides match TRBD1. The germline V gene has CDR1 MNHNS and CDR2 SASEGT. Losses at the gene ends were 3 bases for V and 13 bases for J; bases not matched to a gene: 11. The CDR3 spans 14 residues.

The CDR3 sequence: CAISGDRGGTGELFF. Here the CDR3 DNA reads TGTGCCATCAGTGGGGACAGGGGCGGTACCGGGGAGCTGTTTTTT. The chain recombines TRBV10-3 with TRBJ2-2, with 10 nucleotides matching TRBD1. The CDR3 totals 15 residues. Trimming cost V 4 bases and J 5 bases; bases outside gene matches: 4. Germline loops: CDR1 ENHRY, CDR2 SYGVKD.

In DNA form, the CDR3 reads TGTGCCAGCAGTTTCCGACAGGGTGAGACCCAGTACTTC. Its protein is CASSFRQGETQYF. This chain links TRBV12-3 or TRBV12-4 with TRBJ2-5, with 7 bases matching TRBD1. The CDR3 covers 13 residues. V shed 3 bases and J 5 bases; nucleotides not matched to a gene: 3.